The 3 T cell receptor beta chains reported below all come from one sample, sequenced in a study of blood T cell repertoires in COVID-19. Assay used: immunoSEQ multiplex PCR; TCRdb lists only in-frame clones, some missing. Here the sample spans some 200,000 clones, around 90% being singletons. The sample taken for sequencing was peripheral blood. The source of these receptors is a man aged 50 or older with acute or convalescent COVID-19.

This clone showed up just once. The chain combines TRBV5-1 with TRBJ1-2; 9 nucleotides match TRBD1. CDR1 and CDR2 from the germline V gene are SGHRS and YFSETQ. With 4 bases clipped from V and 8 bases from J, the junction kept 15 bases outside the gene matches. This CDR3 contains 16 residues. The CDR3 region has the DNA TGCGCCAGCAGCACCTCGGGACAGGGCGCTCTAAGAGGCTACACCTTC. Translated, it gives CASSTSGQGALRGYTF.

The V and J genes are TRBV6-5 and TRBJ2-2, with D tentatively TRBD2 (6 bases). The germline V and J ends were trimmed by 4 bases and 4 bases, with 13 bases remaining between them. Germline-derived CDR1 and CDR2 are MNHEY and SVGAGI. The CDR3 runs to 15 residues. CDR3 nucleotide sequence: TGTGCCAGCAGTTCTGTTGGGGGAGGCACCGGGGAGCTGTTTTTT. Translation: CASSSVGGGTGELFF.

V and J are TRBV6-5 and TRBJ2-5; D not certain. V was trimmed by 6 bases and J by 3 bases, leaving 8 bases between them. The CDR3 length is 12 residues. Germline CDR1 is MNHEY and CDR2 is SVGAGI. The CDR3 is CASSHGEETQYF. The DNA for the CDR3 is TGTGCCAGCAGCCACGGAGAAGAGACCCAGTACTTC.